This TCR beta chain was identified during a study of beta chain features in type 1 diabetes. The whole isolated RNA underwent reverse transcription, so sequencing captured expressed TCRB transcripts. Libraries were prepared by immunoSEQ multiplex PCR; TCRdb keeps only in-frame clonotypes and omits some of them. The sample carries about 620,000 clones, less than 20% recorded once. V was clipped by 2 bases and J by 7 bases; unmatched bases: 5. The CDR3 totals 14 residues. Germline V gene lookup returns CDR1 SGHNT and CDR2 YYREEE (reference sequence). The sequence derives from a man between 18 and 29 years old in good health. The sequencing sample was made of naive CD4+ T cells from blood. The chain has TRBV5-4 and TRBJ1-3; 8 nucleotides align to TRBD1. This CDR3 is CASSFDRGVNTIYF. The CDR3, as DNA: TGTGCCAGCAGCTTTGACAGGGGAGTCAACACCATATATTTT.